These 8 T cell receptor beta chains originate from one sample sequenced in a study of human thymus T cells. Resections from corrective heart surgery provided thymus tissue. Only in-frame clones appear in the TCRdb table, and some are missing; sequencing was by immunoSEQ multiplex PCR. The sample lists 75,000 to 90,000 clones, just over 95% occurring once. The specimen was thymus tissue. These receptors all come from a boy younger than two with a congenital heart defect but otherwise immunologically healthy.

This clone appeared a single time. Here the CDR3 reads CASSLSGKLSYNEQFF. The CDR3 nucleotides are TGTGCCAGCAGTTTAAGCGGGAAGCTCTCCTACAATGAGCAGTTCTTC. The chain couples TRBV27 to TRBJ2-1; 7 bases align to TRBD2. Germline CDR1 is MNHEY and CDR2 is SMNVEV (reference sequence). CDR3 size: 16 residues. Germline trimming cut 2 bases from V and 0 bases from J; bases unmatched to any gene: 4.

This chain joins TRBV7-9 and TRBJ2-7, with D tentatively TRBD2 (5 bases). This CDR3 has 16 residues. V dropped 1 base and J dropped 3 bases, with 16 bases sitting between them. Germline CDR1 is SEHNR and CDR2 is FQNEAQ (reference sequence). This chain's CDR3 is CASSLDPGVPLYEQYF. CDR3 sequence (DNA): TGTGCCAGCAGCTTAGATCCCGGGGTCCCCCTCTACGAGCAGTACTTC.

The V call is TRBV7-9, the J call TRBJ1-5, with D tentatively TRBD1 (5 bases). Germline lookup yields CDR1 SEHNR and CDR2 FQNEAQ (reference sequence). V gave up 5 bases and J gave up 4 bases, with 24 bases separating them. The CDR3 consists of 18 residues. CDR3 protein: CASSPRVIAPRRNQPQHF. As DNA, the CDR3 is TGTGCCAGCAGCCCCAGGGTTATCGCGCCCAGGAGGAATCAGCCCCAGCATTTT.

The chain is built from TRBV5-1 and TRBJ2-2; the D gene could be TRBD1 or TRBD2 (5 bases each). V lost 0 bases and J lost 2, with 8 bases in between. The CDR3 has 15 amino acids. Germline V gene sequence: CDR1 SGHRS, CDR2 YFSETQ. The DNA for the CDR3 is TGCGCCAGCAGCTTGGCTGGGGACAACACCGGGGAGCTGTTTTTT. Translating gives CASSLAGDNTGELFF.

The V call is TRBV30, the J call TRBJ1-2; 9 bases are shared with TRBD1. Trimming took 1 base from V and 8 from J; bases not matched to a gene: 11. The CDR3 runs to 15 residues. Germline CDR1 is GTSNPN and CDR2 is SVGIG (reference sequence). CDR3 nucleotides: TGTGCCTGGAGTGCGAGGGACAGGGCAGGGAAGGGCTACACCTTC. This codes for CAWSARDRAGKGYTF.

The chain couples TRBV27 to TRBJ2-2; 11 bases align to TRBD1. Germline lookup yields CDR1 MNHEY and CDR2 SMNVEV (reference sequence). The CDR3 is made up of 15 amino acids. Germline trimming cut 5 bases from V and 6 bases from J; bases unmatched to any gene: 5. CDR3 bases: TGTGCCAGCAGTCCTCGGGACAGGGGGGCCGGGGAGCTGTTTTTT. Translation gives CASSPRDRGAGELFF.

This chain links TRBV13 with TRBJ2-5; 11 nucleotides line up with TRBD2. After removal of 2 bases from V and 3 bases from J, the junction contained 5 bases not matched to a gene. Germline V gene sequence: CDR1 PRHDT, CDR2 FYEKMQ (reference sequence). The CDR3 consists of 16 residues. The CDR3 is CASSLLAGGTKETQYF. The CDR3 DNA sequence: TGTGCCAGCAGCTTATTAGCGGGGGGGACTAAAGAGACCCAGTACTTC.

V is TRBV6-5 and J is TRBJ2-7, with D possibly being TRBD1 (5 bases). Germline CDR1 reads MNHEY; CDR2 reads SVGAGI. Trimming removed 4 bases from V and 0 bases from J, with 16 bases in between. This CDR3 contains 16 residues. CDR3 residues: CASSSPLGDSSYEQYF. The DNA of the CDR3 is TGTGCCAGCAGTTCACCCCTAGGGGATAGCTCCTACGAGCAGTACTTC.